This TCR beta chain comes out of a study of PD-1 blockade in classical Hodgkin lymphoma. Study context: Patients were treated with nivolumab at 3 mg/kg, and this was given intravenously every 2 weeks. Overall study results and limits: Newly diagnosed and completely responding patients shared comparable baseline diversity.

CDR3 length: 14 amino acids. Note on this clone: Its target is not known.

Time point of the sample: cycle 4 day 1 (C4D1), after less than 7 weeks of nivolumab. Every single patient, without exception, relapsed after autologous stem cell transplantation, and brentuximab vedotin exposure varied. TCRdb's table, derived via immunoSEQ multiplex PCR, lists solely in-frame clones and lacks some. The sample lists around 35,000 clones, approximately 70% seen once, with under 4.5% in the top ten. The origin of this receptor is a human donor with classical Hodgkin lymphoma. This chain connects TRBV21-1 to TRBJ2-1; no check of the table's D call, TRBD1, against the DNA was made. TRBV21-1 has pseudogene status. The sequenced sample was peripheral blood mononuclear cells (PBMCs), obtained before the fourth cycle of nivolumab. In nucleotides, the CDR3 is TGTGCCAGCAGCCGGGACACGACCTACAATGAGCAGTTCTTC. Translation: CASSRDTTYNEQFF.